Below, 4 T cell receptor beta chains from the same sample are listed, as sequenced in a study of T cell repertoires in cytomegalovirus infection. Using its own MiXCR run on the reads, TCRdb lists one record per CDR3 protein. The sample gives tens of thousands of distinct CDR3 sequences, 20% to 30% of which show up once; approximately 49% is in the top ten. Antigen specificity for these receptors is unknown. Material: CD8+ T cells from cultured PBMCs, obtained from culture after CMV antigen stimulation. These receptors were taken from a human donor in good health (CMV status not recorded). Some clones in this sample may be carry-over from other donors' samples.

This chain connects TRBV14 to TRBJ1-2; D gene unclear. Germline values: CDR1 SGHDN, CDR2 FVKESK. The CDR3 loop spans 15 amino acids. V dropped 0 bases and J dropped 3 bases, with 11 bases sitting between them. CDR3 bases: TGTGCCAGCAGCCAAGAGTTGTGGCAGGACTATGGCTACACCTTC. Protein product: CASSQELWQDYGYTF.

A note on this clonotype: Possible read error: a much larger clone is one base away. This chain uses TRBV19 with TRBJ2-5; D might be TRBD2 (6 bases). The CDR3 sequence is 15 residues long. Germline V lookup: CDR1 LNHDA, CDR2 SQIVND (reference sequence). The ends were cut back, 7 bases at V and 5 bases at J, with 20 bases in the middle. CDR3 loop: CASNSRAGRRETQYF. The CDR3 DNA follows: TGTGCCAGTAATTCCCGGGCGGGGCGAAGGGAGACCCAGTACTTC.

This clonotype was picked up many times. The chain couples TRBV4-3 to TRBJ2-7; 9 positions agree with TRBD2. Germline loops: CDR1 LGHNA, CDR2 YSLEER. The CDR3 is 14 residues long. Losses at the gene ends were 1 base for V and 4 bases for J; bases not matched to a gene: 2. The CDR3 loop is CASSQVAGAYEQYF. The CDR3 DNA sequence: TGCGCCAGCAGCCAAGTAGCGGGGGCATACGAGCAGTACTTC.

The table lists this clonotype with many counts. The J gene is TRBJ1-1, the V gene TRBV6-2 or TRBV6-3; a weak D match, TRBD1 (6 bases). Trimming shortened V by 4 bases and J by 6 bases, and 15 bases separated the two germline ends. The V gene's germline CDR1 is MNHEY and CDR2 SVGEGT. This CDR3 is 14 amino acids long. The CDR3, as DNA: TGTGCCAGCAGTTGGAGCAGGGGAGGGGCTGAAGCTTTCTTT. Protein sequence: CASSWSRGGAEAFF.